The T cell receptor beta chain under discussion was sequenced for a study of OX40 agonist ivuxolimab in advanced cancers. Study information: Mean age 60 years, range roughly 23 to 79; roughly 82% male.

Sequencing used immunoSEQ multiplex PCR; TCRdb keeps in-frame clones, though not all of them. The sample carries 50,000 to 80,000 clones, about 90% recorded once. Comments on this clone: Its antigen is currently unknown.

Sampling times: baseline, cycle 4 day 1, cycle 7 day 1. Whole-study findings and limits: Antigen targets of the expanded peripheral T cells went undetermined.

Germline-derived CDR1 and CDR2 are LNHDA and SQIVND (reference sequence). The CDR3 runs 13 residues. Trimming pared 3 bases from V and 6 bases from J, leaving 9 bases between. The clonotype was recovered from an adult with an advanced solid tumor such as melanoma, head and neck, liver or kidney cancer. The chain couples TRBV19 to TRBJ2-1, with D perhaps matching TRBD2 (6 bases). This specimen consisted of CD4+ or CD8+ T cells sorted from blood, obtained in a trial of the OX40 agonist ivuxolimab. CDR3 sequence reads: CASSILGGNEQFF. The CDR3 DNA sequence: TGTGCCAGTAGTATTTTGGGGGGCAATGAGCAGTTCTTC. The full variable domain, with the rest looked up from reference TRBV19 and TRBJ2-1, is DGGITQSPKYLFRKEGQNVTLSCEQNLNHDAMYWYRQDPGQGLRLIYYSQIVNDFQKGDIAEGYSVSREKKESFPLTVTSAQKNPTAFYLCASSILGGNEQFFGPGTRLTVL.